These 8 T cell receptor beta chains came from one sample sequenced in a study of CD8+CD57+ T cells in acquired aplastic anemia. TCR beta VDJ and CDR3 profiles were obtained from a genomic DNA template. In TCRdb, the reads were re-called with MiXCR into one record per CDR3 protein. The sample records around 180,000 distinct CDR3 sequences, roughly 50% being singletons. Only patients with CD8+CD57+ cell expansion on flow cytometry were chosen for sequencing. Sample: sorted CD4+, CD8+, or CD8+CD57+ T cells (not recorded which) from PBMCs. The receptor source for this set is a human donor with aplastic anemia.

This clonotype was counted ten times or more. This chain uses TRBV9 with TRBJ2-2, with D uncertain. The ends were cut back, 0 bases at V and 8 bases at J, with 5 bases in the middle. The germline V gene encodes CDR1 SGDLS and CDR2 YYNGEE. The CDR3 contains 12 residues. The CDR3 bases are TGTGCCAGCAGCGTAGCAGAAGGGGAGCTGTTTTTT. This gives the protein CASSVAEGELFF.

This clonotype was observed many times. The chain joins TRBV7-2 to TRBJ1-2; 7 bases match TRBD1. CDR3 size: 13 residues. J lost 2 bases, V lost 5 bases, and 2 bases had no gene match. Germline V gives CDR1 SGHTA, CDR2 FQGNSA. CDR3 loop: CASSKTGNYGYTF. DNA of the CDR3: TGTGCCAGCAGCAAGACAGGGAACTATGGCTACACCTTC.

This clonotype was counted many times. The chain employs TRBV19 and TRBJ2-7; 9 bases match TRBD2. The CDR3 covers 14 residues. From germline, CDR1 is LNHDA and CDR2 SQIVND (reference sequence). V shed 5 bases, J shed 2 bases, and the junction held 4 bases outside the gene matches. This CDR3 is CASSVIAGAYEQYF. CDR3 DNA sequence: TGTGCCAGTAGTGTGATAGCGGGGGCCTACGAGCAGTACTTC.

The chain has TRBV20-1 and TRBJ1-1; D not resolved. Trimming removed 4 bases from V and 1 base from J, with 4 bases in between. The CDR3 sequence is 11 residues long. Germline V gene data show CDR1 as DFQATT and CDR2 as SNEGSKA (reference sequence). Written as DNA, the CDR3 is TGCAGTGCTACACCGAACACTGAAGCTTTCTTT. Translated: CSATPNTEAFF.

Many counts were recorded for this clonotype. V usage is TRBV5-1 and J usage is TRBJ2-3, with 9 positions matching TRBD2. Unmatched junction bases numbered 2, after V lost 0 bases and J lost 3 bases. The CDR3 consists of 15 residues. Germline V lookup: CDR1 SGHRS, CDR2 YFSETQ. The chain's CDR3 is CASSLVGLATDTQYF. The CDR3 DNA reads TGCGCCAGCAGCTTGGTGGGACTAGCTACAGATACGCAGTATTTT. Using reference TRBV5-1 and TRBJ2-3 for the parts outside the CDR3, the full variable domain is KAGVTQTPRYLIKTRGQQVTLSCSPISGHRSVSWYQQTPGQGLQFLFEYFSETQRNKGNFPGRFSGRQFSNSRSEMNVSTLELGDSALYLCASSLVGLATDTQYFGPGTRLTVL.

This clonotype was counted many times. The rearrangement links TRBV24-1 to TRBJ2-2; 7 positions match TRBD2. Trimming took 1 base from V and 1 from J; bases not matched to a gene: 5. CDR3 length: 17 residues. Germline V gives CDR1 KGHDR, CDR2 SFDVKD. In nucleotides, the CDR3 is TGTGCCACCAGTGATTTTCTCTCGGGAGGGAACACCGGGGAGCTGTTTTTT. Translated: CATSDFLSGGNTGELFF.

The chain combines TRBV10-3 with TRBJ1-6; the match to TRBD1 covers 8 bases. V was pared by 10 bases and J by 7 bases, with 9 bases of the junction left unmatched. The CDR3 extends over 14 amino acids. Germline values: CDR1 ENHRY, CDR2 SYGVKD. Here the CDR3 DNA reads TGTGCCACCAAACAGGGGGAAGGGAATTCACCCCTCCACTTT. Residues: CATKQGEGNSPLHF.

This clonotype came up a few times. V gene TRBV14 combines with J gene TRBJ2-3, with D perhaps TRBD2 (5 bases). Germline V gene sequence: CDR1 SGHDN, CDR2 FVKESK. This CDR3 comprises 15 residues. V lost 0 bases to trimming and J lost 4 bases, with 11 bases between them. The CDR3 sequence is CASSQDPEGADTQYF. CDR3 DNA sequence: TGTGCCAGCAGCCAAGATCCAGAGGGCGCAGATACGCAGTATTTT.